This T cell receptor (beta chain) was retrieved from a study of T cells in Graves' hyperthyroidism and ophthalmopathy. The CDR3 sequence is 12 residues long. Trimming cost V 6 bases and J 9 bases; bases outside gene matches: 5. Germline V gives CDR1 MRHNA, CDR2 SNTAGT. RNA transcripts gave rise to amplified TCR beta CDR3 regions. First-round RT-PCR of the TCR CDR3 relied on the HTBI primer set. TCRdb re-derived calls from the multiplex PCR reads in MiXCR, one entry per CDR3 protein. The repertoire has about 96,000 distinct CDR3 sequences, approximately 56% of them found once; the top ten carry roughly 29%.

The chain links TRBV6-4 to TRBJ1-2, with 9 bases fitting TRBD1. Sample: blood. This TCR derives from a middle-aged woman with Graves' hyperthyroidism. The CDR3 protein is CASRTTGGRYTF. The CDR3 DNA reads TGTGCCAGCAGGACGACAGGGGGTCGCTACACCTTC.